The 3 T cell receptor beta chains below all came from one sample that was sequenced in a study of blood T cell repertoires in COVID-19. TCRdb's copy holds only in-frame clones and misses some; the assay was immunoSEQ multiplex PCR. The table includes about 120,000 clones, 78% detected once. The specimen sequenced was peripheral blood. The receptors stem from a man between 65 and 79 years old with acute or convalescent COVID-19.

This clone occurred many times. The V and J genes are TRBV7-2 and TRBJ2-7; 7 nucleotides align to TRBD1. The trim removed 0 bases at V and 3 bases at J, leaving 14 bases unmatched. Per the germline V gene, CDR1 is SGHTA and CDR2 is FQGNSA. The CDR3 length is 18 residues. The CDR3 protein is CASSLAAGTEFTYYEQYF. In DNA form, the CDR3 reads TGTGCCAGCAGCTTAGCGGCCGGGACAGAGTTTACTTACTACGAGCAGTACTTC.

The chain has TRBV19 and TRBJ1-6, with D possibly matching TRBD1 (5 bases). Germline V gene sequence: CDR1 LNHDA, CDR2 SQIVND (reference sequence). V lost 3 bases, J lost 8 bases, and 11 bases lay in between. CDR3 length: 14 residues. CDR3 DNA: TGTGCCAGTAGTATTGGGGGGTCCGATTCACCCCTCCACTTT. The encoded protein is CASSIGGSDSPLHF. The complete variable domain, with remaining parts taken from reference TRBV19 and TRBJ1-6, reads DGGITQSPKYLFRKEGQNVTLSCEQNLNHDAMYWYRQDPGQGLRLIYYSQIVNDFQKGDIAEGYSVSREKKESFPLTVTSAQKNPTAFYLCASSIGGSDSPLHFGNGTRLTVT.

The chain joins TRBV11-2 to TRBJ1-1; D unresolved. V dropped 6 bases and J dropped 0 bases, with 8 bases sitting between them. From germline, CDR1 is SGHAT and CDR2 FQNNGV. The CDR3 runs to 13 residues. The CDR3: CASSYQMNTEAFF. The DNA for the CDR3 is TGTGCCAGCAGTTATCAGATGAACACTGAAGCTTTCTTT.